The next 14 T cell receptor beta chains were all read from a single sample in a study of CD8 T cells in ankylosing spondylitis. General study results and limits: Characteristic, it appeared, of ankylosing spondylitis blood was a TCR beta motif of eight highly homologous variants.

No antigen has been identified for these receptors. MiXCR, run by TCRdb on the 5' RACE reads, gives a single entry per CDR3 protein. Of more than 100,000 distinct CDR3 sequences listed, 15% to 20% are singletons. Sequencing was carried out using blood, either unsorted or a sorted T cell fraction (not recorded which). These receptors came from a male donor with ankylosing spondylitis.

This clonotype was observed a few times. The V call is TRBV14, the J call TRBJ1-1; 7 bases map to TRBD1. Germline CDR1 is SGHDN and CDR2 is FVKESK. The V segment lost 1 base and the J segment 1 base; nucleotides outside the gene matches: 3. CDR3 length: 15 residues. The CDR3 spells CASSQGTGWNTEAFF. The CDR3 DNA reads as TGTGCCAGCAGCCAAGGGACAGGCTGGAACACTGAAGCTTTCTTT.

The chain is built from TRBV9 and TRBJ1-2, with a possible D match to TRBD1 (6 bases). The CDR3 totals 12 residues. CDR1 SGDLS and CDR2 YYNGEE come from the germline V gene. Trimming took off 3 bases at V and 5 bases at J, with 8 bases between the two ends. Here the CDR3 reads CASSATGYGYTF. The CDR3 DNA sequence: TGTGCCAGCAGCGCCACAGGGTATGGCTACACCTTC.

This clonotype turned up a few times. The rearrangement uses TRBV28 and TRBJ2-7; D may be TRBD1 (6 bases). The CDR3 runs to 13 residues. The germline V gene has CDR1 MDHEN and CDR2 SYDVKM. V gave up 7 bases and J gave up 2 bases, with 12 bases separating them. CDR3 region: CASNPGVAYEQYF. The CDR3 coding sequence is TGTGCCAGCAACCCAGGGGTGGCCTACGAGCAGTACTTC. The full variable domain, completed using reference TRBV28 and TRBJ2-7, is DVKVTQSSRYLVKRTGEKVFLECVQDMDHENMFWYRQDPGLGLRLIYFSYDVKMKEKGDIPEGYSVSREKKERFSLILESASTNQTSMYLCASNPGVAYEQYFGPGTRLTVT.

This clonotype was seen a few times. J is TRBJ2-7 and V is TRBV29-1; 11 bases line up with TRBD2. Germline lookup yields CDR1 SQVTM and CDR2 ANQGSEA. This CDR3 has 13 residues. The ends lost 5 bases at V and 0 bases at J; junction bases unmatched: 0. The CDR3 here is CSVTSGSSYEQYF. DNA of the CDR3: TGCAGCGTTACTAGCGGGAGCTCCTACGAGCAGTACTTC.

This clonotype was detected a few times. This rearrangement joins TRBV27 to TRBJ2-7; 11 bases agree with TRBD2. J gave up 1 base and V 5 bases, and 7 bases lay outside the gene matches. The CDR3 has 16 amino acids. Germline V CDR1 and CDR2: MNHEY, SMNVEV (reference sequence). This CDR3 reads CASSKIAGGGSYEQYF. DNA for the CDR3: TGTGCCAGCAGTAAAATAGCGGGAGGGGGATCCTACGAGCAGTACTTC.

The chain is built from TRBV6-2 or TRBV6-3 and TRBJ1-5; possible D gene TRBD1, 5 bases. V lost 2 bases to trimming and J lost 1 base, with 12 bases between them. Germline CDR1 is MNHEY and CDR2 is SVGEGT. This CDR3 spans 16 amino acids. The CDR3 DNA reads TGTGCCAGCAGTTACCTGGGGGACTGGAGCAATCAGCCCCAGCATTTT. Its translation: CASSYLGDWSNQPQHF.

This chain joins TRBV27 and TRBJ2-3; the D is unclear. The CDR3 runs 13 residues. The V gene lost 5 bases and the J gene lost 5 bases, with 11 bases spanning the gap. Germline CDR1 and CDR2: MNHEY and SMNVEV (reference sequence). This chain's CDR3 is CASSLQRGDTQYF. CDR3 nucleotides: TGTGCCAGCAGTCTCCAGAGAGGAGATACGCAGTATTTT.

This clonotype appeared a few times. The chain links TRBV9 to TRBJ1-1; TRBD1 matches 9 bases. J was trimmed by 3 bases and V by 3 bases; bases with no gene match: 15. The germline CDR1 and CDR2 sequences are SGDLS and YYNGEE. The CDR3 is 18 amino acids. This CDR3 reads CASSGDPTGDREDTEAFF. CDR3 bases: TGTGCCAGCAGCGGAGACCCGACGGGGGACAGGGAGGACACTGAAGCTTTCTTT.

A few counts support this clonotype. The rearrangement links TRBV27 to TRBJ2-7; 9 bases agree with TRBD1. After removal of 3 bases from V and 4 bases from J, the junction contained 7 bases not matched to a gene. Germline V CDR1 and CDR2: MNHEY, SMNVEV (reference sequence). The CDR3 contains 15 residues. The CDR3 spells CASSLRGQGIYEQYF. The CDR3 nucleotides are TGTGCCAGCAGTTTGCGGGGACAGGGTATTTACGAGCAGTACTTC.

This clonotype turned up a few times. The CDR3 DNA reads as TGTGCCAGCAGCCAAGATGGGAATTCACCCCTCCACTTT. The encoded protein is CASSQDGNSPLHF. V usage is TRBV3-1 and J usage is TRBJ1-6; D not certain. Germline CDR1 and CDR2: LGHDT and YNNKEL (reference sequence). The CDR3 spans 13 residues. The V gene lost 0 bases and the J gene lost 7 bases, with 4 bases spanning the gap.

This clonotype was counted a few times. This chain joins TRBV27 and TRBJ2-1, with TRBD2 identical over 13 bases. The CDR3 totals 15 residues. Germline loops: CDR1 MNHEY, CDR2 SMNVEV (reference sequence). The J segment lost 10 bases and the V segment lost 5 bases, leaving 8 bases of the junction unmatched. CDR3 in DNA: TGTGCCAGCAGTCCCGGGACTAGCGGGATGAAGGAGCAGTTCTTC. Its translation: CASSPGTSGMKEQFF.

The chain employs TRBV5-1 and TRBJ2-3; 11 nucleotides line up with TRBD1. V shed 3 bases, J shed 3 bases, and the junction held 3 bases outside the gene matches. CDR3 length equals 15 residues. Germline V CDR1 and CDR2: SGHRS, YFSETQ. The CDR3 bases are TGCGCCAGCAGCTGGACAGGGGGCTTAACAGATACGCAGTATTTT. Protein product: CASSWTGGLTDTQYF.

This clonotype showed up many times. The chain uses TRBV29-1 and TRBJ2-3; tentative D call: TRBD2 (6 bases). The V end lost 4 bases, the J end lost 2 bases, and 10 bases lay between the germline ends. Germline V gene data show CDR1 as SQVTM and CDR2 as ANQGSEA. This CDR3 contains 13 residues. CDR3 nucleotides: TGCAGCGTTGTCACGGGGGTCACAGATACGCAGTATTTT. This translates into CSVVTGVTDTQYF.

This rearrangement joins TRBV20-1 to TRBJ2-1; 9 bases align to TRBD1. With 1 base clipped from V and 1 base from J, the junction kept 2 bases outside the gene matches. CDR1 and CDR2 (germline): DFQATT, SNEGSKA (reference sequence). The CDR3 runs 15 residues. The CDR3 here is CSARAGQGSYNEQFF. DNA of the CDR3: TGCAGTGCTAGAGCCGGACAGGGGTCCTACAATGAGCAGTTCTTC.